The 18 T cell receptor beta chains below all came from one sample that was sequenced in a study of human T cells and chemical hapten exposure. The sample's time point: pre-sensitization, week 0. Treatment denoted: therapeutic diphenylcyclopropenone sensitization with weekly scalp DPC. TCRdb reprocessed the RACE reads via MiXCR and lists one record per CDR3 protein. The sample shows approximately 370,000 distinct CDR3 sequences, about 5.4% of them seen only once. Sample: whole blood, taken in connection with sensitization to the hapten diphenylcyclopropenone (DPC). The receptors derive from a young woman with alopecia areata. Some clones in this sample may be carry-over from other donors' samples.

In its sample, this clonotype was seen a few times. The CDR3 nucleotides are TGTGCCAGCAGCCCGGGACAGGGATCTACTGATGGCTACACCTTC. Translation: CASSPGQGSTDGYTF. The gene calls are TRBV5-5 and TRBJ1-2, with 9 bases matching TRBD1. This CDR3 is built from 15 residues. Germline loops: CDR1 SGHKS, CDR2 YYEKEE (reference sequence). The V gene end was trimmed by 4 bases and the J gene end by 6 bases; junction bases not matched to a gene: 10. Based on the CDR3 plus reference TRBV5-5 and TRBJ1-2, the full variable domain is DAGVTQSPTHLIKTRGQQVTLRCSPISGHKSVSWYQQVLGQGPQFIFQYYEKEERGRGNFPDRFSARQFPNYSSELNVNALLLGDSALYLCASSPGQGSTDGYTFGSGTRLTVV.

This clonotype has a handful of counts. The chain carries TRBV28 and TRBJ2-1; D is unresolved. CDR3 size: 11 residues. CDR1 is MDHEN, CDR2 SYDVKM, per germline. Trimming removed 4 bases at V and 10 bases at J, with 8 bases between. In DNA, the CDR3 is TGTGCCAGCAGTTGGGCAATGGAGCAGTTCTTC. Its protein product is CASSWAMEQFF.

V gene TRBV18 combines with J gene TRBJ1-1, with TRBD1 identical over 11 bases. V dropped 3 bases and J dropped 3; count of bases not matched to a gene: 3. Germline CDR1 and CDR2: KGHSH and LQKENI. This CDR3 is built from 15 residues. In DNA, the CDR3 is TGTGCCAGCTCACCCTCGGGACAGGGGGACACTGAAGCTTTCTTT. This encodes CASSPSGQGDTEAFF.

This clonotype was counted a few times. The gene calls are TRBV11-1 and TRBJ1-2; D is perhaps TRBD1 (6 bases). Germline lookup yields CDR1 SGHAT and CDR2 FQDESV (reference sequence). This CDR3 contains 16 residues. V was pared by 0 bases and J by 3 bases, with 14 bases between. CDR3 residues: CASSLARDTAYYGYTF. The CDR3 DNA is TGTGCCAGCAGCTTAGCGCGGGACACCGCTTACTATGGCTACACCTTC.

This clonotype was picked up many times. The chain joins TRBV6-5 to TRBJ2-2, with 11 bases matching TRBD2. V shed 2 bases, J shed 4 bases, and the junction held 3 bases outside the gene matches. Germline V lookup: CDR1 MNHEY, CDR2 SVGAGI. This CDR3 has 16 amino acids. The CDR3 nucleotides read TGTGCCAGCAGTTACAATCTAGCGGGGGGCACCGGGGAGCTGTTTTTT. It codes for CASSYNLAGGTGELFF.

The sample holds a few counts of this clonotype. The chain recombines TRBV20-1 with TRBJ1-2; 9 bases align to TRBD1. From germline, CDR1 is DFQATT and CDR2 SNEGSKA (reference sequence). The CDR3 length is 15 residues. With 5 bases clipped from V and 4 bases from J, the junction kept 11 bases outside the gene matches. The CDR3 DNA is TGCAGTGCTTCTAACGTCCTGGACAGGGGCTATGGCTACACCTTC. It encodes CSASNVLDRGYGYTF.

This clonotype has ten or more counts. The rearrangement joins TRBV6-6 to TRBJ2-7; D not resolved. Trimming pared 10 bases from V and 4 bases from J, leaving 14 bases between. This CDR3 has 12 residues. Germline CDR1 and CDR2: MNHNY and SVGAGI (reference sequence). CDR3 loop: CATQGPAYEQYF. The CDR3 nucleotides are TGTGCCACCCAAGGCCCCGCATACGAGCAGTACTTC.

This clonotype was seen more than once but under ten times. The CDR3 region has the DNA TGCAGCGTTGAAGAGAGTTGGGGGACAGGGTTCGATGAGCAGTTCTTC. Protein sequence: CSVEESWGTGFDEQFF. The rearrangement uses TRBV29-1 and TRBJ2-1; 9 positions match TRBD1. CDR3 length: 16 residues. CDR1 and CDR2 (germline): SQVTM, ANQGSEA. After removal of 0 bases from V and 8 bases from J, the junction contained 11 bases not matched to a gene.

This chain links TRBV3-1 with TRBJ1-4, with D unclear. V dropped 0 bases and J dropped 3 bases, with 11 bases sitting between them. Germline CDR1 is LGHDT and CDR2 is YNNKEL (reference sequence). The CDR3 length is 16 residues. This chain's CDR3 is CASSQEPELANEKLFF. The CDR3 coding sequence is TGTGCCAGCAGCCAAGAGCCGGAGCTTGCTAATGAAAAACTGTTTTTT.

There are many counts of this clonotype. The chain is built from TRBV7-2 and TRBJ1-2; 8 nucleotides line up with TRBD1. CDR3 length: 15 amino acids. Trimming took 2 bases from V and 5 from J; bases not matched to a gene: 7. Germline CDR1 and CDR2: SGHTA and FQGNSA. CDR3 amino acids: CASSLRPGQDYGYTF. The DNA for the CDR3 is TGTGCCAGCAGCTTAAGACCGGGACAGGATTATGGCTACACCTTC.

This clonotype turned up a few times. V and J are TRBV9 and TRBJ2-2; TRBD2 is a possible D gene (5 bases). The CDR3 covers 15 residues. CDR1 and CDR2 from the germline V gene are SGDLS and YYNGEE. V was pared by 4 bases and J by 3 bases, with 13 bases between. Written as DNA, the CDR3 is TGTGCCAGCAGCCAGGCCCCCGGGGACACCGGGGAGCTGTTTTTT. Residues: CASSQAPGDTGELFF.

The rearrangement joins TRBV4-1 to TRBJ2-7; weak D call: TRBD2 (5 bases). The V and J ends lost 4 bases and 0 bases respectively, with 13 bases between them. CDR3 length: 15 residues. From germline, CDR1 is MGHRA and CDR2 YSYEKL. The DNA of the CDR3 is TGCGCCAGCAGCCGAACGGAGGATCCCTCCTACGAGCAGTACTTC. It yields the protein CASSRTEDPSYEQYF.

This clonotype was counted only a few times. The chain joins TRBV27 to TRBJ2-5, with a tentative D call TRBD2 (6 bases). The CDR3 is made up of 15 amino acids. CDR1 MNHEY and CDR2 SMNVEV come from the germline V gene (reference sequence). V was pared by 8 bases and J by 3 bases, with 19 bases between. CDR3 coding DNA: TGTGCCAGCGCCCCTCGGGAGTCCATCAAAGAGACCCAGTACTTC. Translated, it gives CASAPRESIKETQYF.

This clonotype was recorded at least ten times. This chain uses TRBV6-5 with TRBJ2-1, with TRBD1 identical over 10 bases. This CDR3 has 13 residues. CDR1 MNHEY and CDR2 SVGAGI come from the germline V gene. V shed 6 bases and J 8 bases; nucleotides not matched to a gene: 4. The CDR3 reads CASRDRGPYEQFF. The CDR3 region has the DNA TGTGCCAGCAGAGACAGGGGGCCATATGAGCAGTTCTTC.

The chain couples TRBV5-1 to TRBJ1-2; 7 nucleotides align to TRBD1. J was trimmed by 2 bases and V by 3 bases; bases with no gene match: 7. The CDR3 is 15 amino acids. Germline V CDR1 and CDR2: SGHRS, YFSETQ. The CDR3 bases are TGCGCCAGCAGCTCGACAGGGATCTTCAACTATGGCTACACCTTC. Translated, it gives CASSSTGIFNYGYTF.

A few counts support this clonotype. This chain links TRBV7-2 with TRBJ2-5, with TRBD2 identical over 10 bases. The CDR3 contains 18 residues. CDR1 and CDR2 (germline): SGHTA, FQGNSA. Trimming cost V 5 bases and J 2 bases; bases outside gene matches: 14. The CDR3 reads CASSPRGSSGGEQETQYF. In DNA form, the CDR3 reads TGTGCCAGCAGCCCCAGAGGCTCTAGCGGGGGTGAACAAGAGACCCAGTACTTC. Using reference TRBV7-2 and TRBJ2-5 for the parts outside the CDR3, the full variable domain is GAGVSQSPSNKVTEKGKDVELRCDPISGHTALYWYRQSLGQGLEFLIYFQGNSAPDKSGLPSDRFSAERTGGSVSTLTIQRTQQEDSAVYLCASSPRGSSGGEQETQYFGPGTRLLVL.

This clonotype was seen only a few times. V is TRBV6-7 and J is TRBJ2-1; D is undetermined. TRBV6-7 is an ORF, with its function uncertain. Trimming stripped 5 bases from V and 6 bases from J, with 2 bases between. The CDR3 totals 10 residues. The CDR3 protein is CASSPNEQFF. In DNA, the CDR3 is TGTGCCAGCAGTCCCAATGAGCAGTTCTTC.

The chain carries TRBV5-4 and TRBJ2-7, with 9 bases aligning to TRBD1. J gave up 5 bases and V 4 bases, and 7 bases lay outside the gene matches. The CDR3 has 14 residues. Germline CDR1 and CDR2: SGHNT and YYREEE (reference sequence). The DNA for the CDR3 is TGTGCCAGCAGCCCCTGGGACAGGGCCCACGAGCAGTACTTC. Amino acid sequence: CASSPWDRAHEQYF. The full variable domain, in which reference TRBV5-4 and TRBJ2-7 provide the parts outside the CDR3, is ETGVTQSPTHLIKTRGQQVTLRCSSQSGHNTVSWYQQALGQGPQFIFQYYREEENGRGNFPPRFSGLQFPNYSSELNVNALELDDSALYLCASSPWDRAHEQYFGPGTRLTVT.